This TCR beta chain was sequenced in a study of blood T cells in healthy people across ages. Background on the study: When template switching was applied, about one barcoded beta molecule was captured per two T cells.

Drawing of peripheral blood yielded about 9.7 milliliters from each donor. Per individual sample, total RNA of at least 6 micrograms was extracted. A sample-barcoded 5' primer and a J-beta primer mix were used in a second PCR of roughly 6 to 11 cycles. TCRdb processed the 5' RACE reads anew with MiXCR; each CDR3 protein has one entry. This sample carries approximately 850,000 distinct CDR3 sequences, 58% of them seen once, and the ten largest clones take roughly 22%. The CDR3 totals 17 residues. Deletions cut 0 bases from V and 4 bases from J, with 17 bases between. CDR1 LGHNA and CDR2 YSLEER come from the germline V gene. This clonotype was seen a single time.

Sequencing input: blood. V is TRBV4-3 and J is TRBJ2-3; D gene ambiguous. The source is a man aged 30-40 years in good health. The CDR3 region is CASSQDWREGSSDTQYF. The DNA of the CDR3 is TGCGCCAGCAGCCAAGATTGGAGAGAAGGATCTTCAGATACGCAGTATTTT.